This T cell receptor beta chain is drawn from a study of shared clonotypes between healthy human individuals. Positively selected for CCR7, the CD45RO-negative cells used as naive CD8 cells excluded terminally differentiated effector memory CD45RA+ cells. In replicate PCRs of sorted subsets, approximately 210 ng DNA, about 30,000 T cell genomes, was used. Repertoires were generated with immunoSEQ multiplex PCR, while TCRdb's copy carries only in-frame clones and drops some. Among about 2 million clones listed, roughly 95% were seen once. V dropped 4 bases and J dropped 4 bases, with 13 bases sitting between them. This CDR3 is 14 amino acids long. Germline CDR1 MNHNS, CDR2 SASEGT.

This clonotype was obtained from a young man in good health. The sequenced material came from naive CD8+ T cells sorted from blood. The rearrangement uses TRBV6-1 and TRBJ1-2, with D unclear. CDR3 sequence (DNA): TGTGCCAGCAGTGCCGGCAGTCTACCCTATGGCTACACCTTC. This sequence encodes CASSAGSLPYGYTF.